This TCR beta chain appears in the sequencing data of a study of shared clonotypes between healthy human individuals. In the original workflow: Filtering differed because ImmunoSEQ produced junction-only sequences that carried no quality scores. Libraries were prepared by immunoSEQ multiplex PCR; TCRdb keeps only in-frame clonotypes and omits some of them. Clone size and the V and J calls come from that table; the DNA yielded D and trimming. Of about 700,000 clones detected, roughly 70% appear once; the ten largest clones hold 1.5% to 2%. The CDR3 is made up of 13 amino acids. Per germline, CDR1 LNHDA and CDR2 SQIVND (reference sequence). Trimming removed 6 bases from V and 3 bases from J, with 12 bases in between.

This chain links TRBV19 with TRBJ2-7; the D is unclear. The origin of this receptor is a woman in her thirties in good health. The specimen was memory CD4+ T cells sorted from blood. Noted subset: CD45RA-negative fraction. The CDR3 reads CASSATSNYEQYF. Here the CDR3 DNA reads TGTGCCAGTAGCGCCACTTCCAACTACGAGCAGTACTTC. Drawing the rest from reference TRBV19 and TRBJ2-7, the complete variable domain is DGGITQSPKYLFRKEGQNVTLSCEQNLNHDAMYWYRQDPGQGLRLIYYSQIVNDFQKGDIAEGYSVSREKKESFPLTVTSAQKNPTAFYLCASSATSNYEQYFGPGTRLTVT.